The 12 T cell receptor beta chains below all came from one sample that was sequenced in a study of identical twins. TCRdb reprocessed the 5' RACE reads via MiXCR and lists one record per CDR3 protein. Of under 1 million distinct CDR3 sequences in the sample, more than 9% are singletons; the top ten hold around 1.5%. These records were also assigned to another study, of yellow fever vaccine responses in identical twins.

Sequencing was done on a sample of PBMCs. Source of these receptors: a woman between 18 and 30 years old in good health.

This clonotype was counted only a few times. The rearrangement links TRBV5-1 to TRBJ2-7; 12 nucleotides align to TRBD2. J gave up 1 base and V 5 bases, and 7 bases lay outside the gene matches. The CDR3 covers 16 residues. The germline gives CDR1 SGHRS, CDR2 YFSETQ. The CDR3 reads CASSLPGLAGSYEQYF. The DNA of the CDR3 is TGCGCCAGCAGTCTTCCCGGACTAGCGGGGTCCTACGAGCAGTACTTC.

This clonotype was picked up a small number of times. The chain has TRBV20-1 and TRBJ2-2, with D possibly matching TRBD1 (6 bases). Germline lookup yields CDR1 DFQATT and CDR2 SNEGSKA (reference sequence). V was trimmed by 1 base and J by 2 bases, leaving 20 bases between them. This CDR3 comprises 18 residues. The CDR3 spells CSARVTPRRDTNTGELFF. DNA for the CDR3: TGCAGTGCTAGAGTTACCCCCCGACGGGACACCAACACCGGGGAGCTGTTTTTT.

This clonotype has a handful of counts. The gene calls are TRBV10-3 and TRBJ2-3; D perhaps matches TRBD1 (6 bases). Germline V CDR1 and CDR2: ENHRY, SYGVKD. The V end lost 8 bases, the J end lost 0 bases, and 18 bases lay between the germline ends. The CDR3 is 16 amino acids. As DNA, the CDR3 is TGTGCCATCGGGAGATCCGGGACACGAAGCACAGATACGCAGTATTTT. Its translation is CAIGRSGTRSTDTQYF.

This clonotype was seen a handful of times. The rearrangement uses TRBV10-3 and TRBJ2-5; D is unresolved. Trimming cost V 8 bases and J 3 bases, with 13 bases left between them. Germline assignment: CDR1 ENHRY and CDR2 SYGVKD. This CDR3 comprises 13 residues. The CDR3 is CAIAPGREETQYF. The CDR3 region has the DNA TGTGCCATCGCTCCCGGACGGGAAGAGACCCAGTACTTC.

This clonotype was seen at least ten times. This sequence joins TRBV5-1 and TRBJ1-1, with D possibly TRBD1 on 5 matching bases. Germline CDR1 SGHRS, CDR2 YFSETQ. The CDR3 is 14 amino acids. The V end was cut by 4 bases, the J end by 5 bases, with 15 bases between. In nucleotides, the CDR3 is TGCGCCAGCAGCCCCGGGGGGGAGGGGACTGAAGCTTTCTTT. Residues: CASSPGGEGTEAFF.

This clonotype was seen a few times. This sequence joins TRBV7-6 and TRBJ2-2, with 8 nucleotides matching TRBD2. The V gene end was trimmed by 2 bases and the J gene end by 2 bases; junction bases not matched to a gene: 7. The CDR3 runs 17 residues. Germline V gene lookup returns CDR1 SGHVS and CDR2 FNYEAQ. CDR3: CASSLRSGRANTGELFF. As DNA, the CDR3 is TGTGCCAGCAGCTTAAGGAGCGGGAGAGCAAACACCGGGGAGCTGTTTTTT.

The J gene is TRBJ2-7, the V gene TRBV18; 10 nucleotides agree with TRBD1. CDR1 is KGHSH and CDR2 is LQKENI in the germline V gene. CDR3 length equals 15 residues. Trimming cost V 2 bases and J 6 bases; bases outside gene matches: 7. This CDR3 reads CASSPIGTGAPEQYF. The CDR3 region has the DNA TGTGCCAGCTCACCAATAGGGACAGGGGCTCCCGAGCAGTACTTC.

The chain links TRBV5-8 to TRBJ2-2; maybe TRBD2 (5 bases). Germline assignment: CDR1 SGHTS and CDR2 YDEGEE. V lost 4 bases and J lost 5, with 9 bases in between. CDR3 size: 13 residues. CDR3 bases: TGTGCCAGCAGCCGAAGACTAACCGGGGAGCTGTTTTTT. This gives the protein CASSRRLTGELFF.

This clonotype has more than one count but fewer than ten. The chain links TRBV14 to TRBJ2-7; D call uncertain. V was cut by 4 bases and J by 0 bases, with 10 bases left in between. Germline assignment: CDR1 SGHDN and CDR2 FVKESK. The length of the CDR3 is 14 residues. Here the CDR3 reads CASSPGGLSYEQYF. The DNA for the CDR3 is TGTGCCAGCAGCCCCGGCGGCCTCTCCTACGAGCAGTACTTC.

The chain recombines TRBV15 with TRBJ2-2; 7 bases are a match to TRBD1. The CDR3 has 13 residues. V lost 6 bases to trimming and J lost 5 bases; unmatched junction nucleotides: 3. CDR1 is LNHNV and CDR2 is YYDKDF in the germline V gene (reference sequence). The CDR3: CATRETGTGELFF. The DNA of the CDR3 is TGTGCCACCAGAGAGACAGGGACCGGGGAGCTGTTTTTT. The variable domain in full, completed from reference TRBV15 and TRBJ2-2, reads DAMVIQNPRYQVTQFGKPVTLSCSQTLNHNVMYWYQQKSSQAPKLLFHYYDKDFNNEADTPDNFQSRRPNTSFCFLDIRSPGLGDTAMYLCATRETGTGELFFGEGSRLTVL.

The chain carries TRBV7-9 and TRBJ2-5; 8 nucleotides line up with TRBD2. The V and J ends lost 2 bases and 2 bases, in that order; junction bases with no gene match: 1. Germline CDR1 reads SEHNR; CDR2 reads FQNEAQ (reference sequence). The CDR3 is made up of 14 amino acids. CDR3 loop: CASSLIAGQETQYF. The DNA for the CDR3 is TGTGCCAGCAGCTTAATAGCGGGACAAGAGACCCAGTACTTC.

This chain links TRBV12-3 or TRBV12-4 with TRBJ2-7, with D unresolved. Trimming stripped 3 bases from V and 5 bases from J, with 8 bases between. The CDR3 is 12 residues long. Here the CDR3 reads CASSLVVNEQYF. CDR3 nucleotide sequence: TGTGCCAGCAGTTTGGTAGTGAACGAGCAGTACTTC.